This TCR beta chain was identified during a study of blood T cell repertoires in COVID-19. The overall study: T cells, B-cell-depleted T cells, or PBMCs supplied cDNA or gDNA.

The participants were between about 18 and 95 years old and came from about two dozen US areas. Donors were grouped by their self-reported clinical history. With 0 bases removed from V and 4 bases from J, the gap between germline ends came to 6 bases. The CDR3 totals 13 residues. Germline V gene sequence: CDR1 SGHVS, CDR2 FNYEAQ. Authors' methods: Amplified reference gene primers provided the basis for estimating nucleated cell counts. Sequencing was performed with immunoSEQ multiplex PCR; in TCRdb, only in-frame clones are kept and a portion is missing. V, J and clone size are those of that table, while D and trimming were read from the DNA. This sample has roughly 310,000 clones, with about 92% found just once.

The sequence came from a man in his fifties or sixties who had recovered from COVID-19. Sequencing was performed on PBMCs or T cells enriched from blood (not recorded which). The J gene is TRBJ1-1, the V gene TRBV7-6; D is uncertain. The CDR3 DNA is TGTGCCAGCAGCTTAGCCGAGAGCACTGAAGCTTTCTTT. This sequence encodes CASSLAESTEAFF.